One sample yielded the 13 T cell receptor beta chains listed below, sequenced in a study of blood T cells in healthy people across ages. A second roughly 6 to 11 cycle PCR used barcoded and J-beta primers. Each CDR3 protein is one row after TCRdb ran MiXCR on the 5' RACE reads. The table lists approximately 810,000 distinct CDR3 sequences, 29% of them singletons. Sequencing input: blood. These receptors originate from a woman older than 75 in good health.

This clonotype came up many times. The V gene is TRBV29-1, the J gene TRBJ1-5; D is unresolved. The germline V gene has CDR1 SQVTM and CDR2 ANQGSEA. The CDR3 loop spans 12 amino acids. Trimming shortened V by 4 bases and J by 4 bases, and 8 bases separated the two germline ends. CDR3 loop: CSVGSSNQPQHF. CDR3 nucleotides: TGCAGCGTTGGGAGCAGTAATCAGCCCCAGCATTTT.

This clonotype was detected ten times or more. CDR3 sequence: CASSTRDRSNEKLFF. CDR3 bases: TGCGCCAGCAGCACCCGGGACAGATCTAATGAAAAACTGTTTTTT. The V gene is TRBV5-1, the J gene TRBJ1-4, with 7 bases fitting TRBD1. V was pared by 4 bases and J by 3 bases, with 6 bases of the junction left unmatched. Germline V lookup: CDR1 SGHRS, CDR2 YFSETQ. The CDR3 spans 15 residues.

Comment on this clonotype: Since a much larger clone is just one base distant, this may be a read error. The chain employs TRBV6-5 and TRBJ2-7; maybe TRBD1 (6 bases). Trimming took off 6 bases at V and 1 base at J, with 16 bases between the two ends. The CDR3 is 15 amino acids. CDR1 MNHEY and CDR2 SVGAGI come from the germline V gene. This chain's CDR3 is CASRRRDTESYEQYF. The CDR3 nucleotides are TGTGCCAGCAGAAGACGGGACACCGAGTCCTACGAGCAGTACTTC.

This clonotype was counted between two and nine times. The gene calls are TRBV25-1 and TRBJ1-1; a weak D match, TRBD1 (6 bases). The V gene lost 1 base and the J gene lost 4 bases, with 13 bases spanning the gap. Germline V gives CDR1 MGHDK, CDR2 SYGVNS. CDR3 length: 15 residues. Here the CDR3 reads CASSEWGGRGTEAFF. The CDR3 nucleotides are TGTGCCAGCAGTGAATGGGGGGGGCGGGGCACTGAAGCTTTCTTT.

The chain is built from TRBV4-1 and TRBJ2-3; tentatively, D is TRBD1 or TRBD2 (6 bases each). The CDR3 has 16 amino acids. Trimming pared 6 bases from V and 0 bases from J, leaving 16 bases between. Germline V gene lookup returns CDR1 MGHRA and CDR2 YSYEKL. CDR3 nucleotides: TGCGCCAGCAGGGGGGGCACAGGGTATAGCACAGATACGCAGTATTTT. Translating it yields CASRGGTGYSTDTQYF.

The V call is TRBV12-3 or TRBV12-4, the J call TRBJ2-5; D is undetermined. This CDR3 comprises 14 residues. The V and J ends lost 7 bases and 2 bases respectively, with 14 bases between them. CDR3 residues: CASNFNGEQETQYF. The CDR3 coding sequence is TGTGCCAGCAATTTTAACGGTGAGCAAGAGACCCAGTACTTC.

This clonotype was found many times. The CDR3 loop is CAISESASGGDTQYF. The CDR3 region has the DNA TGTGCCATCAGTGAATCGGCTAGCGGGGGGGATACGCAGTATTTT. The chain joins TRBV10-3 to TRBJ2-3; 11 nucleotides align to TRBD2. This CDR3 region has 15 residues. Germline lookup yields CDR1 ENHRY and CDR2 SYGVKD. V lost 3 bases and J lost 6; bases outside the gene matches: 5.

Ten or more counts support this clonotype. J is TRBJ1-2 and V is TRBV4-2, with 7 positions matching TRBD1. V shed 0 bases and J 4 bases; nucleotides not matched to a gene: 2. The length of the CDR3 is 14 residues. Germline CDR1 is LGHNA and CDR2 is YNFKEQ. In DNA form, the CDR3 reads TGTGCCAGCAGCCAAGAGACAGGGATCTATGGCTACACCTTC. Amino acid sequence: CASSQETGIYGYTF.

Remarks on this clonotype: A much more abundant neighbour one base away suggests this may be a read error. The chain uses TRBV7-9 and TRBJ1-5; possible D gene TRBD1, 5 bases. Germline loops: CDR1 SEHNR, CDR2 FQNEAQ (reference sequence). CDR3 size: 14 residues. The CDR3 reads CASSRKGSNRPQHF. CDR3 DNA sequence: TGTGCCAGCAGCCGCAAGGGGTCCAATCGGCCCCAGCATTTT.

This clonotype was seen a few times. The CDR3 nucleotides read TGTGCCAGCTCACCCAGGACAGGGGCGGAGGAGACCCAGTACTTC. It encodes CASSPRTGAEETQYF. This rearrangement joins TRBV18 to TRBJ2-5; 9 nucleotides align to TRBD1. Trimming cost V 3 bases and J 5 bases; bases outside gene matches: 7. CDR3 length: 15 residues. The germline CDR1 and CDR2 sequences are KGHSH and LQKENI.

The chain carries TRBV20-1 and TRBJ1-5; D is unresolved. CDR3 length: 15 residues. Trimming stripped 5 bases from V and 0 bases from J, with 14 bases between. Germline assignment: CDR1 DFQATT and CDR2 SNEGSKA (reference sequence). The CDR3 nucleotides read TGCAGTGCTGACCCCCCCGGGATTAGCAATCAGCCCCAGCATTTT. This codes for CSADPPGISNQPQHF.

This clonotype was recorded at least ten times. V and J are TRBV27 and TRBJ1-6; tentative D call: TRBD1 (5 bases). CDR1 is MNHEY, CDR2 SMNVEV, per germline (reference sequence). V lost 4 bases and J lost 6, with 16 bases in between. The CDR3 runs 16 residues. The CDR3 loop is CASSSLVGRANSPLHF. Here the CDR3 DNA reads TGTGCCAGCAGTTCCCTCGTGGGCAGGGCTAATTCACCCCTCCACTTT.

This clonotype occurred many times. The chain combines TRBV7-2 with TRBJ2-5, with 11 bases fitting TRBD1. CDR3 length equals 16 residues. Trimming at V came to 5 bases and at J to 4 bases, leaving 9 bases not matched to a gene. In germline, CDR1 is SGHTA, CDR2 FQGNSA. The CDR3 DNA sequence: TGTGCCAGCAGCACATTTGGACAGGGGGCAAGAGAGACCCAGTACTTC. Encoded protein: CASSTFGQGARETQYF.